These 27 T cell receptor beta chains came from one sample sequenced in a study of CD8+CD57+ T cells in acquired aplastic anemia. Profiling of TCR beta VDJ combinations and CDR3 sequences used genomic DNA as template. TCRdb fed the reads into MiXCR, producing one record per CDR3 protein. Here the sample spans about 210,000 distinct CDR3 sequences, approximately 60% being singletons. The sample was sorted CD4+, CD8+, or CD8+CD57+ T cells (not recorded which) from PBMCs. The receptors derive from a human donor in good health.

Notes on this clonotype: The junction differs from germline at one of its ends, possibly a read error. This chain links TRBV9 with TRBJ2-7; 14 positions agree with TRBD2. This CDR3 comprises 17 residues. Germline V gives CDR1 SGDLS, CDR2 YYNGEE. The CDR3 loop is CASSPGTSGSELYEQCF. In DNA form, the CDR3 reads TGTGCCAGCAGCCCAGGGACTAGCGGGAGTGAGCTCTACGAGCAGTGCTTC.

The rearrangement joins TRBV10-3 to TRBJ2-3, with TRBD2 identical over 16 bases. Per the germline V gene, CDR1 is ENHRY and CDR2 is SYGVKD. The CDR3 consists of 18 residues. Trimming cost V 3 bases and J 4 bases; bases outside gene matches: 7. CDR3 sequence (DNA): TGTGCCATCAGTGACAGCACGGGACTAGCGGGAGGGCCAGATACGCAGTATTTT. The encoded protein is CAISDSTGLAGGPDTQYF.

Concerning this clonotype itself: One junction end does not reproduce the germline sequence, and a read error may be involved. J is TRBJ2-2 and V is TRBV6-6; 9 nucleotides line up with TRBD2. There are 17 residues in the CDR3. Germline CDR1 is MNHNY and CDR2 is SVGAGI (reference sequence). As DNA, the CDR3 is TGTGCCAGCAGTGTGAGGCGTGGTAGCGGGAGAAGGGGGGAGCTGTTTTTC. Translation gives CASSVRRGSGRRGELFF.

This clonotype was seen a few times. This rearrangement joins TRBV9 to TRBJ1-3; D remains ambiguous. The ends were cut back, 4 bases at V and 2 bases at J, with 13 bases in the middle. Germline CDR1 is SGDLS and CDR2 is YYNGEE. The CDR3 has 15 amino acids. The CDR3 here is CASSLNLLTGNTIYF. The CDR3 DNA sequence: TGTGCCAGCAGCCTGAACCTGCTCACTGGAAACACCATATATTTT.

CDR3 residues: CASSPWGQNYEQYF. The CDR3 DNA is TGTGCCAGCAGCCCATGGGGACAGAACTACGAGCAGTACTTC. This sequence joins TRBV7-9 and TRBJ2-7, with TRBD1 identical over 7 bases. CDR1 is SEHNR, CDR2 FQNEAQ, per germline (reference sequence). The CDR3 sequence is 14 residues long. The junction had 7 bases not matched to a gene; V was cut back by 5 bases and J by 3 bases.

This clonotype came up many times. J is TRBJ2-7 and V is TRBV30, with D unresolved. Trimming cost V 4 bases and J 6 bases, with 16 bases left between them. Germline CDR1 GTSNPN, CDR2 SVGIG (reference sequence). CDR3 length: 13 residues. CDR3 residues: CAWNLWGSSEQYF. The DNA of the CDR3 is TGTGCCTGGAATTTGTGGGGATCATCCGAGCAGTACTTC.

This clonotype was counted ten times or more. This rearrangement joins TRBV9 to TRBJ1-1; 7 bases fit TRBD1. Trimming took 0 bases from V and 4 from J; bases not matched to a gene: 3. Germline assignment: CDR1 SGDLS and CDR2 YYNGEE. CDR3 length equals 14 residues. CDR3 DNA: TGTGCCAGCAGCGTAGGGCAGGGGGTCACTGAAGCTTTCTTT. Encoded protein: CASSVGQGVTEAFF. Using reference TRBV9 and TRBJ1-1 for the parts outside the CDR3, the full variable domain is DSGVTQTPKHLITATGQRVTLRCSPRSGDLSVYWYQQSLDQGLQFLIQYYNGEERAKGNILERFSAQQFPDLHSELNLSSLELGDSALYFCASSVGQGVTEAFFGQGTRLTVV.

The chain links TRBV4-1 to TRBJ2-7, with D perhaps matching TRBD1 (6 bases). V was shortened by 1 base and J by 8 bases, with 12 bases between the two germline ends. The V gene's germline CDR1 is MGHRA and CDR2 YSYEKL. This CDR3 has 13 amino acids. The CDR3, as DNA: TGCGCCAGCAGCCAAGCTGGACAGTCCCAGCAGTACTTC. It translates to CASSQAGQSQQYF.

Ten or more counts support this clonotype. The CDR3 here is CASSYGTGQNTGELFF. The CDR3 DNA follows: TGTGCCAGCAGCTACGGGACAGGCCAGAACACCGGGGAGCTGTTTTTT. The chain couples TRBV27 to TRBJ2-2, with TRBD1 matching 8 bases. Germline lookup yields CDR1 MNHEY and CDR2 SMNVEV (reference sequence). The CDR3 runs to 16 residues. With V trimmed by 6 bases and J by 1 base, 7 bases remained unmatched.

In its sample, this clonotype was seen once. The genes are TRBV29-1 and TRBJ2-7; 8 bases line up with TRBD2. The CDR3 loop spans 13 amino acids. In germline, CDR1 is SQVTM, CDR2 ANQGSEA. J gave up 4 bases and V 5 bases, and 7 bases lay outside the gene matches. CDR3 DNA sequence: TGCAGCGTTTGGGGTAGCGGGGTTTACGAGCAGTACTTC. It yields the protein CSVWGSGVYEQYF.

This clonotype appeared many times. The CDR3 DNA follows: TGTGCCAGCAGCGTCGCCAGCGCTATAGGTGAAAAACTGTTTTTT. It codes for CASSVASAIGEKLFF. The chain carries TRBV6-5 and TRBJ1-4; D is undetermined. V was trimmed by 6 bases and J by 7 bases, leaving 18 bases between them. From germline, CDR1 is MNHEY and CDR2 SVGAGI. The CDR3 runs 15 residues.

V and J are TRBV12-3 or TRBV12-4 and TRBJ1-2; D uncertain. V shed 6 bases and J shed 4 bases, with 6 bases lying between them. The length of the CDR3 is 11 residues. The CDR3 nucleotides read TGTGCCAGCAGGGACCCCTATGGCTACACCTTC. Translating gives CASRDPYGYTF.

This chain connects TRBV29-1 to TRBJ2-1, with no clear D. Germline V gene data show CDR1 as SQVTM and CDR2 as ANQGSEA. Trimming stripped 3 bases from V and 6 bases from J, with 6 bases between. The CDR3 contains 11 residues. The CDR3 reads CSVDPGNEQFF. DNA of the CDR3: TGCAGCGTTGATCCGGGCAATGAGCAGTTCTTC.

The chain carries TRBV19 and TRBJ2-3, with 10 bases fitting TRBD2. Germline CDR1 LNHDA, CDR2 SQIVND (reference sequence). The CDR3 has 15 amino acids. The ends lost 7 bases at V and 2 bases at J; junction bases unmatched: 6. The CDR3 reads CASTPSGGNTDTQYF. For the CDR3, the DNA is TGTGCCAGTACCCCTAGCGGGGGAAACACAGATACGCAGTATTTT.

This clonotype was picked up many times. V gene TRBV7-9 combines with J gene TRBJ2-2; no clear D. Germline assignment: CDR1 SEHNR and CDR2 FQNEAQ (reference sequence). The CDR3 consists of 16 residues. V lost 3 bases and J 7 bases, leaving 18 bases between the germline ends. The CDR3 sequence: CASSFESRYGDGELFF. The CDR3 bases are TGTGCCAGCAGCTTTGAGTCCCGATATGGTGACGGGGAGCTGTTTTTT.

The chain employs TRBV5-8 and TRBJ1-5; D gene unclear. The germline V gene has CDR1 SGHTS and CDR2 YDEGEE. The CDR3 has 13 amino acids. Deletions cut 2 bases from V and 6 bases from J, with 9 bases between. The CDR3 nucleotides are TGTGCCAGCAGCTTCAATGACCCTCAGCCCCAGCATTTT. As protein: CASSFNDPQPQHF.

This clonotype was seen at least ten times. The V gene is TRBV29-1, the J gene TRBJ2-7; 7 bases fit TRBD1. With 6 bases clipped from V and 3 bases from J, the junction kept 11 bases outside the gene matches. Per germline, CDR1 SQVTM and CDR2 ANQGSEA. The CDR3 has 14 amino acids. The CDR3 region is CSVRTGTAYYEQYF. The CDR3 coding sequence is TGCAGCGTACGAACCGGGACAGCTTACTACGAGCAGTACTTC.

Note on this clonotype: At one end the junction does not follow the germline gene, possibly because of a read error. The gene calls are TRBV24-1 and TRBJ1-1; weak D call: TRBD1 (5 bases). The germline gives CDR1 KGHDR, CDR2 SFDVKD. The CDR3 sequence is 16 residues long. CDR3 sequence reads: CATTFDGRGEDTDAFF. CDR3 in DNA: TGTGCCACCACATTCGATGGTAGAGGGGAGGACACTGATGCTTTCTTT.

V gene TRBV7-9 combines with J gene TRBJ1-1; D call uncertain. Trimming took off 1 base at V and 1 base at J, with 7 bases between the two ends. Germline CDR1 is SEHNR and CDR2 is FQNEAQ (reference sequence). CDR3 length equals 14 residues. The CDR3, as DNA: TGTGCCAGCAGCTTAGGGGTGGGGAACACTGAAGCTTTCTTT. Protein product: CASSLGVGNTEAFF.

This clonotype is a singleton in its sample. The CDR3 sequence: CASSSTKVAVLTDTQYF. CDR3 DNA: TGTGCCAGCAGCTCAACGAAGGTAGCGGTATTGACAGATACGCAGTATTTT. The chain couples TRBV7-2 to TRBJ2-3; weak D call: TRBD2 (6 bases). Germline assignment: CDR1 SGHTA and CDR2 FQGNSA. The CDR3 has 17 amino acids. Deletions cut 4 bases from V and 3 bases from J, with 20 bases between.

The CDR3 loop is CSARRTSGGAGELFF. In nucleotides, the CDR3 is TGCAGTGCTAGACGGACTAGCGGGGGGGCCGGGGAGCTGTTTTTT. The chain is built from TRBV20-1 and TRBJ2-2; 15 nucleotides align to TRBD2. Germline V gene data show CDR1 as DFQATT and CDR2 as SNEGSKA (reference sequence). J gave up 6 bases and V 2 bases, and 1 base lay outside the gene matches. The CDR3 runs 15 residues.

This chain links TRBV20-1 with TRBJ2-3, with a possible D match to TRBD1 (6 bases). The CDR3 extends over 13 amino acids. Germline CDR1 is DFQATT and CDR2 is SNEGSKA (reference sequence). In DNA form, the CDR3 reads TGCAGCGCTGCTAAGGGGGATTGGTATACGCAGTATTTT. This encodes CSAAKGDWYTQYF.

The chain couples TRBV10-3 to TRBJ2-2; D uncertain. Trimming pared 6 bases from V and 4 bases from J, leaving 9 bases between. The germline V gene has CDR1 ENHRY and CDR2 SYGVKD. There are 13 residues in the CDR3. This CDR3 is CAIRGGGTGELFF. CDR3 coding DNA: TGTGCCATCAGAGGCGGTGGCACCGGGGAGCTGTTTTTT.

This clonotype appeared many times. The CDR3 ends on some other residue instead of the conserved phenylalanine or tryptophan, so this is likely a read error. The rearrangement uses TRBV7-7 and TRBJ2-1, with a possible D match to TRBD1 (6 bases). This CDR3 has 14 residues. The germline V gene encodes CDR1 SSHAT and CDR2 FNYEAQ (reference sequence). Trimming took 6 bases from V and 9 from J, leaving 18 bases between them. The CDR3 loop reads CASSLAGDNTEQFL. The CDR3 bases are TGTGCCAGCAGTCTAGCTGGGGACAACACTGAGCAGTTCCTC.

This clonotype has at least ten counts. The chain recombines TRBV9 with TRBJ1-2; 8 bases match TRBD1. CDR3 length: 15 residues. V lost 4 bases to trimming and J lost 4 bases; unmatched junction nucleotides: 9. The V gene's germline CDR1 is SGDLS and CDR2 YYNGEE. CDR3 nucleotides: TGTGCCAGCAGCACCAGGACAGGGAATTTCTATGGCTACACCTTC. Its translation: CASSTRTGNFYGYTF.

The V and J genes are TRBV24-1 and TRBJ2-7; D gene uncertain. Trimming cost V 3 bases and J 2 bases, with 10 bases left between them. Germline CDR1 reads KGHDR; CDR2 reads SFDVKD. CDR3 length equals 14 residues. The CDR3 coding sequence is TGTGCCACCAGTGATCCGCCAGCCGCCTACGAGCAGTACTTC. This translates into CATSDPPAAYEQYF.

This clonotype was seen at least ten times. The gene calls are TRBV5-6 and TRBJ2-3; D is tentatively TRBD1 or TRBD2 (6 bases each). The CDR3 extends over 16 amino acids. V was trimmed by 3 bases and J by 1 base, leaving 15 bases between them. Germline V gene sequence: CDR1 SGHDT, CDR2 YYEEEE. CDR3 residues: CASSSRWGAGTDTQYF. The CDR3 DNA is TGTGCCAGCAGCTCCAGGTGGGGGGCGGGCACAGATACGCAGTATTTT.